A single sample gave rise to the 6 T cell receptor beta chains below, sequenced in a study of blood T cell repertoires in COVID-19. Produced via immunoSEQ multiplex PCR; TCRdb's table is partial and in-frame only. The top ten hold 6.2% of the sample, which has some 250,000 clones, 70% to 90% seen once. Specimen: peripheral blood. Receptors originate from a man aged 55 to 70 with acute or convalescent COVID-19.

This clone was seen a handful of times. This chain links TRBV4-1 with TRBJ2-7; D perhaps matches TRBD2 (5 bases). Deletions cut 1 base from V and 3 bases from J, with 13 bases between. Germline V gives CDR1 MGHRA, CDR2 YSYEKL. The CDR3 length is 15 residues. The CDR3 DNA reads TGCGCCAGCAGCCAAGTCCCGGGGAGAGACTACGAGCAGTACTTC. Translating gives CASSQVPGRDYEQYF.

The rearrangement links TRBV19 to TRBJ1-2; 11 nucleotides line up with TRBD1. Germline CDR1 is LNHDA and CDR2 is SQIVND (reference sequence). J lost 8 bases, V lost 5 bases, and 13 bases had no gene match. The CDR3 length is 16 residues. CDR3 nucleotides: TGTGCCAGTAGTGAACCGGGACAGGGGGTCTTTCACGGCTACACCTTC. This translates into CASSEPGQGVFHGYTF.

This clone is a singleton in its sample. CDR3 amino acids: CASSLDRATEAFF. CDR3 bases: TGTGCCAGCTCACTGGACAGGGCTACTGAAGCTTTCTTT. V gene TRBV18 combines with J gene TRBJ1-1; 8 bases match TRBD1. The junction had 3 bases not matched to a gene; V was cut back by 4 bases and J by 5 bases. The V gene's germline CDR1 is KGHSH and CDR2 LQKENI. This CDR3 has 13 residues.

CDR3 protein: CASSVLGTGYNEQFF. The DNA of the CDR3 is TGTGCCAGCAGCGTCCTAGGGACAGGCTACAATGAGCAGTTCTTC. The chain combines TRBV27 with TRBJ2-1, with TRBD1 matching over 8 bases. With 6 bases clipped from V and 3 bases from J, the junction kept 7 bases outside the gene matches. The CDR3 loop spans 15 amino acids. Germline CDR1 is MNHEY and CDR2 is SMNVEV (reference sequence).

The V gene is TRBV11-3, the J gene TRBJ1-1; 8 nucleotides agree with TRBD1. Germline V gene lookup returns CDR1 SGHNT and CDR2 YENEEA. V lost 8 bases and J lost 0; bases outside the gene matches: 5. This CDR3 has 14 residues. The chain's CDR3 is CASGRQGMNTEAFF. For the CDR3, the DNA is TGTGCCAGCGGAAGACAGGGGATGAACACTGAAGCTTTCTTT. The full variable domain, its missing parts supplied by reference TRBV11-3 and TRBJ1-1, is EAGVVQSPRYKIIEKKQPVAFWCNPISGHNTLYWYLQNLGQGPELLIRYENEEAVDDSQLPKDRFSAERLKGVDSTLKIQPAELGDSAVYLCASGRQGMNTEAFFGQGTRLTVV.

CDR3 nucleotides: TGTGCCAGCAGTGAGAACGACAGGGGGGGTCAGCCCCAGCATTTT. Protein sequence: CASSENDRGGQPQHF. The J gene is TRBJ1-5, the V gene TRBV2, with 9 bases identical to TRBD1. The CDR3 is 15 amino acids. V shed 3 bases, J shed 6 bases, and the junction held 6 bases outside the gene matches. Germline CDR1 and CDR2: SNHLY and FYNNEI.